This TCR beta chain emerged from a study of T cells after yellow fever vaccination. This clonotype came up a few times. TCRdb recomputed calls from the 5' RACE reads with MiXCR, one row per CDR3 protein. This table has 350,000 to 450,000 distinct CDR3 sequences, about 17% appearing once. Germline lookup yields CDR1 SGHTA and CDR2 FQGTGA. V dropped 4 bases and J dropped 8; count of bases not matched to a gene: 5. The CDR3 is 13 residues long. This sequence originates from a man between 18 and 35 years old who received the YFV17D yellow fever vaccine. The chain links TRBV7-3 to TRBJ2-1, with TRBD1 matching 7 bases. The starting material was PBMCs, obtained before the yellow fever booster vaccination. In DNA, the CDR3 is TGTGCCAGCAGCTCCCTCGGACAGGATGAGCAGTTCTTC. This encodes CASSSLGQDEQFF.